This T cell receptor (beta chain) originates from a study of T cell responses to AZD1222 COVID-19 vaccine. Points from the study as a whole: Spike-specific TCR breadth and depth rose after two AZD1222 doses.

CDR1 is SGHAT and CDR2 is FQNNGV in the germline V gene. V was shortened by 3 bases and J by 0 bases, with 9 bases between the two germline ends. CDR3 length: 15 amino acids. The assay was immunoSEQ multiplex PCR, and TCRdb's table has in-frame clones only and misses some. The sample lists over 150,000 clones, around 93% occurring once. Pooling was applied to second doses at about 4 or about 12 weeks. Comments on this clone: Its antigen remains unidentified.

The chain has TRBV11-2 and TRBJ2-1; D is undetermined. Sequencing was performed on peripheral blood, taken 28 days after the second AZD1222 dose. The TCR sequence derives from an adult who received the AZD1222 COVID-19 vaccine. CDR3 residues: CASSFALSSYNEQFF. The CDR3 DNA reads TGTGCCAGCAGCTTTGCCCTAAGCTCCTACAATGAGCAGTTCTTC.